This passage covers 29 T cell receptor beta chains from one sample sequenced in a study of blood T cell repertoires in COVID-19. The table came from immunoSEQ multiplex PCR; TCRdb's copy has only in-frame clones and leaves some out. Of 75,000 to 85,000 clones listed, less than 90% are singletons. The sequenced sample was peripheral blood. These TCRs come from a human donor in a cohort sampled during active COVID-19.

V gene TRBV10-2 combines with J gene TRBJ1-1, with D tentatively TRBD1 (5 bases). The CDR3 loop spans 13 amino acids. Germline-derived CDR1 and CDR2 are WSHSY and SAAADI. V gave up 3 bases and J gave up 4 bases, with 9 bases separating them. The CDR3 protein is CASSDMGGTEAFF. The CDR3 DNA follows: TGCGCCAGCAGTGATATGGGGGGCACTGAAGCTTTCTTT.

A note on this clone: The junction departs from germline at one end; a sequencing error may be responsible. V gene TRBV19 combines with J gene TRBJ2-1; 9 positions match TRBD2. The V gene's germline CDR1 is LNHDA and CDR2 SQIVND (reference sequence). This CDR3 has 14 amino acids. CDR3 in DNA: TGTCCCAGTAACGCGGGGGGGGGTTACAATGAGCAGTTCTTC. Translating gives CPSNAGGGYNEQFF.

This chain uses TRBV27 with TRBJ1-2; 8 nucleotides match TRBD1. J lost 7 bases, V lost 6 bases, and 7 bases had no gene match. Germline V gene lookup returns CDR1 MNHEY and CDR2 SMNVEV (reference sequence). The CDR3 sequence is 13 residues long. The CDR3 protein is CASRLQGAGGYTF. In nucleotides, the CDR3 is TGTGCCAGCAGGCTGCAGGGGGCGGGTGGCTACACCTTC.

The chain carries TRBV28 and TRBJ2-7; the D is unclear. Germline loops: CDR1 MDHEN, CDR2 SYDVKM. The CDR3 covers 18 residues. V gave up 3 bases and J gave up 0 bases, with 21 bases separating them. DNA of the CDR3: TGTGCCAGCAGTTTCGGAATCCCGGGTTTTTTAACCTCCTACGAGCAGTACTTC. This encodes CASSFGIPGFLTSYEQYF.

This clone was observed a single time. One junction end disagrees with the germline gene, perhaps due to a read error. V is TRBV7-7 and J is TRBJ2-5, with 9 bases identical to TRBD2. This CDR3 region has 17 residues. The V gene's germline CDR1 is SSHAT and CDR2 FNYEAQ (reference sequence). The CDR3 DNA reads as TGTGCTAGCAGCTTAGCGGCCCTGCGGGGGGGCGGGGAGACCCAGTACTTC. Protein sequence: CASSLAALRGGGETQYF.

This chain uses TRBV5-4 with TRBJ2-1; no definite D call. Per the germline V gene, CDR1 is SGHNT and CDR2 is YYREEE (reference sequence). Trimming left V 4 bases short and J 0 bases short, with 14 bases between. This CDR3 comprises 16 residues. In nucleotides, the CDR3 is TGTGCCAGCAGCCAATCAAACCCCAGCTCCTACAATGAGCAGTTCTTC. Translated: CASSQSNPSSYNEQFF.

The rearrangement joins TRBV6-4 to TRBJ1-6; a possible D gene is TRBD1 (6 bases). Germline V gives CDR1 MRHNA, CDR2 SNTAGT. CDR3 size: 15 residues. V lost 6 bases and J lost 3, with 12 bases in between. The CDR3 loop reads CASRDHRVYNSPLHF. As DNA, the CDR3 is TGTGCCAGCAGAGACCACAGGGTCTATAATTCACCCCTCCACTTT.

This clone was detected once. The chain carries TRBV5-6 and TRBJ2-1; D not certain. The germline gives CDR1 SGHDT, CDR2 YYEEEE. The CDR3 runs 13 residues. Trimming cost V 3 bases and J 12 bases, with 16 bases left between them. The CDR3 reads CASSWADLNSQFF. CDR3 in DNA: TGTGCCAGCAGCTGGGCCGACCTCAATTCGCAGTTCTTC. The full variable domain, rest sourced from reference TRBV5-6 and TRBJ2-1, is DAGVTQSPTHLIKTRGQQVTLRCSPKSGHDTVSWYQQALGQGPQFIFQYYEEEERQRGNFPDRFSGHQFPNYSSELNVNALLLGDSALYLCASSWADLNSQFFGPGTRLTVL.

This clone has more than one count but fewer than ten. V gene TRBV5-1 combines with J gene TRBJ2-3, with TRBD2 matching over 7 bases. The V segment lost 0 bases and the J segment 1 base; nucleotides outside the gene matches: 2. CDR3 length: 15 residues. CDR1 is SGHRS, CDR2 YFSETQ, per germline. This CDR3 reads CASSLEAGRTDTQYF. In nucleotides, the CDR3 is TGCGCCAGCAGCTTGGAAGCGGGGCGCACAGATACGCAGTATTTT.

The chain has TRBV2 and TRBJ2-7; 11 positions agree with TRBD1. This CDR3 region has 14 residues. V gave up 6 bases and J gave up 3 bases; unmatched junction bases: 4. Germline V lookup: CDR1 SNHLY, CDR2 FYNNEI. CDR3: CASRSGTGGYEQYF. In DNA, the CDR3 is TGTGCCAGCAGGTCCGGGACAGGGGGCTACGAGCAGTACTTC.

J is TRBJ2-7 and V is TRBV27; 9 nucleotides align to TRBD1. CDR3 length equals 15 residues. From germline, CDR1 is MNHEY and CDR2 SMNVEV (reference sequence). Germline trimming cut 3 bases from V and 4 bases from J; bases unmatched to any gene: 7. CDR3 amino acids: CASSFRGQGPYEQYF. The DNA for the CDR3 is TGTGCCAGCAGTTTCAGAGGACAGGGGCCTTACGAGCAGTACTTC.

This clone occurred a few times. The chain links TRBV13 to TRBJ2-7; 10 nucleotides match TRBD1. V gave up 4 bases and J gave up 9 bases; unmatched junction bases: 18. Germline V CDR1 and CDR2: PRHDT, FYEKMQ (reference sequence). CDR3 length: 17 amino acids. The CDR3 region is CASSSRGGQGPGLWQYF. In DNA form, the CDR3 reads TGTGCCAGCAGCTCAAGAGGGGGACAGGGGCCTGGGTTGTGGCAGTACTTC.

This chain joins TRBV3-1 (or the pseudogene TRBV3-2) and TRBJ2-7; 7 bases match TRBD1. CDR1 and CDR2 from the germline V gene are LGHDT and YNNKEL (reference sequence). CDR3 length: 17 residues. V lost 1 base, J lost 1 base, and 10 bases stayed unmatched. CDR3 in amino acids: CASSQGMRAGGSYEQYF. The CDR3 DNA reads TGTGCCAGCAGCCAAGGAATGAGGGCAGGGGGTTCCTACGAGCAGTACTTC.

This clone has a handful of counts. The chain links TRBV7-9 to TRBJ1-3, with a weak D call TRBD1 (5 bases). With 2 bases removed from V and 0 bases from J, the gap between germline ends came to 11 bases. Germline CDR1 and CDR2: SEHNR and FQNEAQ (reference sequence). The CDR3 covers 16 residues. This chain's CDR3 is CASSLSSRASGNTIYF. CDR3 sequence (DNA): TGTGCCAGCAGCTTAAGCTCCAGGGCCTCTGGAAACACCATATATTTT.

The rearrangement joins TRBV12-3 or TRBV12-4 to TRBJ2-7; possible D gene TRBD2, 6 bases. The CDR3 is 12 amino acids. V was pared by 7 bases and J by 3 bases, with 10 bases between. CDR3 DNA: TGTGCCAGCACCGGGGGACTCTACGAGCAGTACTTC. Protein sequence: CASTGGLYEQYF.

The chain combines TRBV7-6 with TRBJ2-5; TRBD2 is a possible D gene (6 bases). Per germline, CDR1 SGHVS and CDR2 FNYEAQ. The length of the CDR3 is 15 residues. The ends were cut back, 5 bases at V and 2 bases at J, with 15 bases in the middle. CDR3 nucleotides: TGTGCCAGCAGCCCGCATCCGGGGGTTCAAGAGACCCAGTACTTC. As protein: CASSPHPGVQETQYF.

This clone turned up a few times. The V call is TRBV7-9, the J call TRBJ2-7; D perhaps matches TRBD2 (5 bases). Germline V gene sequence: CDR1 SEHNR, CDR2 FQNEAQ (reference sequence). CDR3 length: 12 residues. V lost 5 bases and J 10 bases, leaving 15 bases between the germline ends. CDR3 DNA: TGTGCCAGCAGCGCTACTAGGACCGTACAGTACTTC. Protein product: CASSATRTVQYF.

There are a few counts of this clone. The chain combines TRBV2 with TRBJ1-4, with TRBD1 as a possible D gene (5 bases). CDR1 and CDR2 from the germline V gene are SNHLY and FYNNEI. V was pared by 8 bases and J by 10 bases, with 17 bases between. The CDR3 spans 13 residues. The CDR3 DNA reads TGTGCCAGCCTCGGGACTTTAGGCGGAAAACTGTTTTTT. This encodes CASLGTLGGKLFF.

The chain joins TRBV5-1 to TRBJ2-7, with D possibly being TRBD1 (7 bases). Trimming took 7 bases from V and 7 from J, leaving 21 bases between them. Germline values: CDR1 SGHRS, CDR2 YFSETQ. The CDR3 sequence is 14 residues long. In DNA form, the CDR3 reads TGCGCCAGCGCCCCCCCAGACAGGGAGGTAGAGCAGTACTTC. Protein sequence: CASAPPDREVEQYF.

The chain has TRBV7-8 and TRBJ2-2; TRBD1 matches 8 bases. The V gene's germline CDR1 is SGHVS and CDR2 FQNEAQ. The ends lost 2 bases at V and 2 bases at J; junction bases unmatched: 7. This CDR3 contains 17 residues. DNA for the CDR3: TGTGCCAGCAGCTTACCGCGGACAGGGATAAACACCGGGGAGCTGTTTTTT. This sequence encodes CASSLPRTGINTGELFF.

The gene calls are TRBV6-5 and TRBJ1-2; 7 bases fit TRBD1. This CDR3 contains 15 residues. V trimming: 6 bases; J trimming: 5 bases; junction bases outside the gene matches: 12. Germline CDR1 is MNHEY and CDR2 is SVGAGI. CDR3 in DNA: TGTGCCAGCAGCCAACGACAGGGATATTTTTATGGCTACACCTTC. Translated: CASSQRQGYFYGYTF.

The chain employs TRBV28 and TRBJ2-7, with 8 positions matching TRBD1. After removal of 2 bases from V and 5 bases from J, the junction contained 11 bases not matched to a gene. Germline values: CDR1 MDHEN, CDR2 SYDVKM. The CDR3 is 16 residues long. Here the CDR3 reads CASSLVMGTGRDEQYF. The CDR3 DNA follows: TGTGCCAGCAGTTTAGTGATGGGGACAGGACGCGACGAGCAGTACTTC.

The chain links TRBV10-1 to TRBJ2-1; TRBD2 matches at 8 bases. After removal of 4 bases from V and 5 bases from J, the junction contained 7 bases not matched to a gene. The CDR3 is made up of 15 amino acids. CDR1 WNHNN and CDR2 SYGVQD come from the germline V gene (reference sequence). The CDR3 spells CASSVSASGHNEQFF. The CDR3 nucleotides read TGCGCCAGCAGTGTCTCGGCTAGCGGGCACAATGAGCAGTTCTTC.

The rearrangement uses TRBV28 and TRBJ1-4; D gene ambiguous. The CDR3 length is 16 residues. V was clipped by 1 base and J by 8 bases, with 17 bases between them. Germline CDR1 and CDR2: MDHEN and SYDVKM. For the CDR3, the DNA is TGTGCCAGCAGTTTATTTTCCGGCCCAGGCGAGGAAAAACTGTTTTTT. It yields the protein CASSLFSGPGEEKLFF.

The genes are TRBV9 and TRBJ2-1, with 7 bases aligning to TRBD2. The CDR3 is made up of 15 amino acids. Germline CDR1 is SGDLS and CDR2 is YYNGEE. V was clipped by 4 bases and J by 6 bases; unmatched bases: 10. The CDR3 sequence is CASSPRDYRGNEQFF. The CDR3 DNA reads as TGTGCCAGCAGCCCGCGGGACTACCGAGGCAATGAGCAGTTCTTC.

This clone has more than one count but fewer than ten. This chain uses TRBV25-1 with TRBJ2-2; a possible D gene is TRBD2 (6 bases). Germline-derived CDR1 and CDR2 are MGHDK and SYGVNS. V dropped 1 base and J dropped 4 bases, with 13 bases sitting between them. The CDR3 loop spans 16 amino acids. DNA for the CDR3: TGTGCCAGCAGTGAATTAGGAGGGAACCCCACCGGGGAGCTGTTTTTT. It specifies CASSELGGNPTGELFF.

V is TRBV7-3 and J is TRBJ2-3, with TRBD2 identical over 12 bases. The CDR3 has 14 residues. Germline V CDR1 and CDR2: SGHTA, FQGTGA. With V trimmed by 8 bases and J by 3 bases, 3 bases remained unmatched. The CDR3 region is CASSSGGATDTQYF. DNA of the CDR3: TGTGCCAGCTCTAGCGGGGGGGCGACAGATACGCAGTATTTT.

This clone was observed a single time. The V call is TRBV6-5, the J call TRBJ1-1, with 9 bases matching TRBD1. CDR3 size: 13 residues. Germline V gene data show CDR1 as MNHEY and CDR2 as SVGAGI. Trimming removed 8 bases from V and 5 bases from J; junction bases left unmatched: 6. CDR3 loop: CASGTGRETEAFF. The DNA for the CDR3 is TGTGCCAGCGGGACAGGGCGGGAGACTGAAGCTTTCTTT.

CDR3 protein: CASSVSGRRDTQYF. In DNA form, the CDR3 reads TGTGCCAGCAGCGTTAGCGGACGGAGGGATACGCAGTATTTT. The rearrangement links TRBV9 to TRBJ2-3, with a tentative D call TRBD2 (6 bases). CDR1 and CDR2 (germline): SGDLS, YYNGEE. The V end lost 2 bases, the J end lost 6 bases, and 13 bases lay between the germline ends. The CDR3 is made up of 14 amino acids.